A selection of T cell receptor beta chains follows, all from one sample in a study of CD4 T cells in relation to SARS-CoV-2 and coronaviruses. These receptors are not linked to any known antigen. Using immunoSEQ multiplex PCR, the repertoire was profiled, and TCRdb retains in-frame clones only, with some absent. The repertoire holds more than 20,000 clones, with 76% as singletons. Sequenced input: CD4+ T cells from PBMCs, cultured in vitro. The source is a human donor in good health. CDR3s include the opening cysteine and the closing phenylalanine or tryptophan. Fields, in order: V gene, J gene, clone size, D gene, CDR3 protein, CDR3 DNA. A D gene is named only where the DNA matches it firmly. The size entry is marked missing in some rows and otherwise reads once, few, many or a size class.

>TRBV5-1|TRBJ1-5|NA|NA
CASSLGRENQPQHF
TGCGCCAGCAGCTTGGGACGGGAAAATCAGCCCCAGCATTTT
>TRBV19|TRBJ1-5|NA|TRBD1
CASSPTGGDQPQHF
TGTGCCAGTAGCCCGACAGGGGGTGATCAGCCCCAGCATTTT
>TRBV15|TRBJ2-5|NA|NA
CATSRDRETQYF
TGTGCCACCAGCAGGGACCGGGAGACCCAGTACTTC
>TRBV27|TRBJ2-1|NA|NA
CASSLLPRARSSYNEQFF
TGTGCCAGCAGCCTCTTGCCAAGAGCGAGGAGCTCCTACAATGAGCAGTTCTTC
>TRBV13|TRBJ2-3|NA|NA
CASRYTFGGFEDTQYF
TGTGCCAGCAGATACACGTTCGGGGGTTTCGAAGATACGCAGTATTTT
>TRBV5-1|TRBJ1-1|NA|NA
CASSDTGGTTEAFF
TGCGCCAGCAGCGACACGGGGGGTACCACTGAAGCTTTCTTT
>TRBV3-1/TRBV3-2|TRBJ2-1|NA|TRBD2
CASSRGTMMGDEQFF
TGTGCCAGCAGCCGGGGGACTATGATGGGGGATGAGCAGTTCTTC
>TRBV3-1/TRBV3-2|TRBJ1-4|NA|NA
CASSQSRGGGYEKLFF
TGTGCCAGCAGCCAATCTAGAGGAGGGGGATATGAAAAACTGTTTTTT
>TRBV27|TRBJ2-7|NA|NA
CASRQGTGTSSYEQYF
TGTGCCAGCAGACAGGGGACAGGGACTAGCTCCTACGAGCAGTACTTC
>TRBV7-3|TRBJ2-1|NA|TRBD2
CASSENPSGNYNEQFF
TGTGCCAGCAGCGAAAACCCAAGCGGGAACTACAATGAGCAGTTCTTC
>TRBV12-3/TRBV12-4|TRBJ1-2|NA|NA
CASGSPGIYGYTF
TGTGCCAGCGGATCTCCAGGGATCTATGGCTACACCTTC
>TRBV18|TRBJ2-7|NA|NA
CASSPPTSYEQYF
TGTGCCAGCTCACCCCCCACTTCCTACGAGCAGTACTTC
>TRBV30|TRBJ1-4|NA|TRBD1
CAWTGQGSPNEKLFF
TGTGCCTGGACCGGACAGGGGTCGCCTAATGAAAAACTGTTTTTT
>TRBV11-2|TRBJ2-3|NA|NA
CASSRGIARSTDTQYF
TGTGCCAGCAGCCGCGGTATAGCGCGTAGCACAGATACGCAGTATTTT
>TRBV19|TRBJ1-2|NA|NA
CASRDRDAYYGYTF
TGTGCCAGTAGAGACCGGGACGCGTACTATGGCTACACCTTC
>TRBV6-5|TRBJ1-5|NA|TRBD1
CASRGTGVGQPQHF
TGTGCCAGCAGGGGAACAGGGGTCGGGCAGCCCCAGCATTTT
>TRBV24-1|TRBJ2-7|NA|NA
CATSVGGNSYEQYF
TGTGCCACCAGTGTCGGAGGGAACTCCTACGAGCAGTACTTC
>TRBV11-2|TRBJ2-7|few|NA
CASSLGAYEQYF
TGTGCCAGCAGCTTAGGCGCCTACGAGCAGTACTTC
>TRBV5-1|TRBJ2-2|NA|TRBD1
CASSPGQGAGTGELFF
TGCGCCAGCAGCCCCGGACAGGGGGCAGGGACCGGGGAGCTGTTTTTT
>TRBV11-2|TRBJ2-2|few|NA
CASSFGTFSTGELFF
TGTGCCAGCAGCTTCGGGACTTTCTCCACCGGGGAGCTGTTTTTT
>TRBV7-9|TRBJ1-1|NA|NA
CASSLEGGGTEAFF
TGTGCCAGCAGCTTAGAAGGGGGGGGCACTGAAGCTTTCTTT
>TRBV7-3|TRBJ1-2|NA|NA
CASSLDGQNYGYTF
TGTGCCAGCAGCTTAGATGGACAGAACTATGGCTACACCTTC
>TRBV3-1/TRBV3-2|TRBJ2-1|NA|NA
CASSRAGGTGPFAEQFF
TGTGCCAGCAGCCGCGCGGGAGGGACAGGGCCCTTTGCCGAGCAGTTCTTC
>TRBV30|TRBJ1-6|NA|NA
CAWSVLKTYNSPLHF
TGTGCCTGGAGTGTACTGAAGACTTATAATTCACCCCTCCACTTT
>TRBV28|TRBJ1-5|NA|NA
CASSPGPLTNQPQHF
TGTGCCAGCAGCCCCGGACCGTTAACCAATCAGCCCCAGCATTTT
>TRBV15|TRBJ1-5|NA|NA
CATSPQTRYGNQPQHF
TGTGCCACCAGCCCACAGACCCGTTATGGGAATCAGCCCCAGCATTTT
>TRBV5-4|TRBJ2-7|NA|NA
CASSLVAGASYEQYF
TGTGCCAGCAGCTTGGTGGCAGGGGCCAGCTACGAGCAGTACTTC
>TRBV19|TRBJ1-5|NA|NA
CASSILGGSGQPQHF
TGTGCCAGTAGTATCTTAGGGGGTTCCGGACAGCCCCAGCATTTT
>TRBV30|TRBJ1-1|NA|TRBD1
CAWSGDRRTEAFF
TGTGCCTGGAGTGGGGACAGAAGGACTGAAGCTTTCTTT
>TRBV5-4|TRBJ2-7|NA|NA
CASSSPAGRDYEQYF
TGTGCCAGCAGCTCCCCCGCGGGACGGGACTACGAGCAGTACTTC
>TRBV19|TRBJ2-7|NA|TRBD2
CASSSGLAITYEQYF
TGTGCCAGTAGCTCGGGACTAGCGATTACCTACGAGCAGTACTTC
>TRBV13|TRBJ1-3|NA|TRBD1
CASSLSTGVGTGNTIYF
TGTGCCAGCAGCCTATCGACAGGGGTAGGAACTGGAAACACCATATATTTT
>TRBV7-3|TRBJ2-1|NA|TRBD1
CASSTGTGDTNEQFF
TGTGCCAGCAGCACCGGGACAGGGGACACCAATGAGCAGTTCTTC
>TRBV29-1|TRBJ2-7|once|TRBD2
CSVLGLAGPRGEQYF
TGCAGCGTACTGGGACTAGCGGGACCTCGTGGGGAGCAGTACTTC
>TRBV7-3|TRBJ2-7|once|TRBD1
CASSLSPGGSYEQYF
TGTGCCAGCAGCTTAAGCCCAGGGGGCTCCTACGAGCAGTACTTC
>TRBV10-2|TRBJ2-6|NA|TRBD1
CASSDWEGQGSSGANVLTF
TGCGCCAGCAGTGATTGGGAGGGACAGGGGAGCTCTGGGGCCAACGTCCTGACTTTC
>TRBV2|TRBJ1-3|few|NA
CASSSFGRGNTIYF
TGTGCCAGCAGCTCCTTTGGGCGGGGAAACACCATATATTTT
>TRBV5-1|TRBJ1-3|NA|NA
CASSPRARGSFSGNTIYF
TGCGCCAGCAGCCCCCGGGCTAGGGGAAGTTTCTCTGGAAACACCATATATTTT
>TRBV10-3|TRBJ2-7|few|NA
CAIAGPDSSYEQYF
TGTGCCATCGCGGGGCCGGATAGCTCCTACGAGCAGTACTTC
>TRBV4-2|TRBJ2-7|NA|TRBD2
CASSQVSSGSNEQYF
TGTGCCAGCAGCCAAGTTTCCAGCGGGAGCAACGAGCAGTACTTC
>TRBV4-2|TRBJ2-4|once|NA
CASSQDSGVAKNIQYF
TGTGCCAGCAGCCAAGATTCCGGGGTAGCCAAAAACATTCAGTACTTC
>TRBV18|TRBJ1-2|NA|NA
CASSRGTDGYTF
TGTGCCAGCTCACGAGGGACGGATGGCTACACCTTC
>TRBV28|TRBJ1-2|NA|NA
CASSSSSEGYTF
TGTGCCAGCAGTTCCTCTAGCGAGGGCTACACCTTC
>TRBV28|TRBJ2-7|NA|TRBD2
CASSSGDSYEQYF
TGTGCCAGCAGTAGCGGGGATTCCTACGAGCAGTACTTC
>TRBV19|TRBJ2-1|NA|TRBD2
CASSTTSGRSNEQFF
TGTGCCAGTAGTACTACTAGCGGACGTTCCAATGAGCAGTTCTTC
>TRBV5-4|TRBJ1-5|NA|NA
CASSVGGSPNQPQHF
TGTGCCAGCAGCGTAGGGGGATCACCGAATCAGCCCCAGCATTTT